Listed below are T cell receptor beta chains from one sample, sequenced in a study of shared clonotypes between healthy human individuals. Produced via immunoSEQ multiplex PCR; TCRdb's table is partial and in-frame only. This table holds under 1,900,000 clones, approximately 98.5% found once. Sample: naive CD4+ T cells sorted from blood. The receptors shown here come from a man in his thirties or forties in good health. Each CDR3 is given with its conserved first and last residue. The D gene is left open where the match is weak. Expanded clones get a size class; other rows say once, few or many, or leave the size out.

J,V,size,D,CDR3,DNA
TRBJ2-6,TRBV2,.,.,CASSEASGRIKTGANVLTF,TGTGCCAGCAGTGAAGCCTCTGGCAGAATCAAAACTGGGGCCAACGTCCTGACTTTC
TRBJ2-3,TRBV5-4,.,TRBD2,CASSLAVAGEGDTQYF,TGTGCCAGCAGCTTGGCAGTAGCGGGAGAGGGAGATACGCAGTATTTT
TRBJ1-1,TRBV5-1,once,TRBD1,CASSLVGQGAGDTEAFF,TGCGCCAGCAGCTTGGTTGGACAGGGGGCCGGTGACACTGAAGCTTTCTTT
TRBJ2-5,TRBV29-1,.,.,CSVEGVREETQYF,TGCAGCGTTGAGGGAGTTAGGGAGGAGACCCAGTACTTC
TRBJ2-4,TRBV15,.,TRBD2,CATSSSGRAKNIQYF,TGTGCCACCAGCTCTAGCGGGAGGGCCAAAAACATTCAGTACTTC
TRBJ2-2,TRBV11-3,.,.,CASSLFPATNTGELFF,TGTGCCAGCAGCTTATTCCCAGCGACCAACACCGGGGAGCTGTTTTTT
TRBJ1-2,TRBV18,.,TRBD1,CASSLSGTGPKANYGYTF,TGTGCCAGCTCACTCTCCGGGACAGGGCCAAAAGCTAACTATGGCTACACCTTC
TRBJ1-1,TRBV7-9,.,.,CASSHLLRGNTEAFF,TGTGCCAGCAGCCATTTACTCAGGGGGAACACTGAAGCTTTCTTT
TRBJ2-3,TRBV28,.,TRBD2,CASHPQREGQDTQYF,TGTGCCAGCCACCCGCAGCGGGAGGGCCAAGATACGCAGTATTTT
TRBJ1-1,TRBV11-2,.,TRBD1,CASSTGQVLNTEAFF,TGTGCCAGCAGCACCGGACAGGTATTGAACACTGAAGCTTTCTTT
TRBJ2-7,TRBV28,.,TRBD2,CASRPLGTRHEQYF,TGTGCCAGCAGGCCCCTAGGGACTAGACACGAGCAGTACTTC
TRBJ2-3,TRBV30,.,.,CASTGSGTDTQYF,TGTGCCTCTACAGGGTCGGGGACAGATACGCAGTATTTT
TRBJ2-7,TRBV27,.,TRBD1,CASSFRGSIDEQYF,TGTGCCAGCAGTTTCAGGGGGTCTATAGACGAGCAGTACTTC
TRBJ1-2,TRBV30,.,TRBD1,CAWTSDRGNGYTF,TGTGCCTGGACCTCGGACAGGGGTAATGGCTACACCTTC
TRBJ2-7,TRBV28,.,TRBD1,CASSSPGQGNEQYF,TGTGCCAGCAGTTCTCCGGGACAGGGGAACGAGCAGTACTTC
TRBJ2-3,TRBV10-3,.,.,CAISVGNRLVLDTQYF,TGTGCCATCAGTGTTGGTAACAGGCTGGTTCTCGATACGCAGTATTTT
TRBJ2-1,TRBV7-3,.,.,CASSFSPDRTSYNEQFF,TGTGCCAGCAGCTTCTCGCCCGACAGGACCTCCTACAATGAGCAGTTCTTC
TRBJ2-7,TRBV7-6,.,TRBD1,CASSFSGQGVWRQYF,TGTGCCAGCAGCTTTTCGGGACAGGGGGTATGGCGGCAGTACTTC
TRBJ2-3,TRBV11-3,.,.,CASSFAGSTDTQYF,TGTGCCAGCAGCTTCGCGGGTAGCACAGATACGCAGTATTTT
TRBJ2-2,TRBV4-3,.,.,CASSQAAGFTGELFF,TGCGCCAGCAGCCAAGCGGCAGGGTTTACCGGGGAGCTGTTTTTT
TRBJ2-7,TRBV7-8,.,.,CASSEPGRPIGNEQYF,TGTGCCAGCAGCGAACCGGGACGCCCTATCGGGAACGAGCAGTACTTC
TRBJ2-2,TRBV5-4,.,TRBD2,CASSSGLAGGTGELFF,TGTGCCAGCAGCTCGGGACTAGCGGGCGGGACCGGGGAGCTGTTTTTT
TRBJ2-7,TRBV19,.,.,CASSRSGHDYEQYF,TGTGCCAGTAGTCGGTCAGGGCACGACTACGAGCAGTACTTC
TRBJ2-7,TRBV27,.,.,CASSLSIPPKSYEQYF,TGTGCCAGCAGTTTATCGATCCCTCCCAAATCCTACGAGCAGTACTTC
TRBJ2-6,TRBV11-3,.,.,CASSFTGANVLTF,TGTGCCAGCAGCTTTACAGGGGCCAACGTCCTGACTTTC
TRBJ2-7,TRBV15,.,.,CATSRYREGQYF,TGTGCCACCAGCAGGTACAGGGAAGGGCAGTACTTC
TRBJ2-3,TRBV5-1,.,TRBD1,CASSSGQGRVMDTQYF,TGCGCCAGCAGCTCTGGACAGGGGAGGGTCATGGATACGCAGTATTTT
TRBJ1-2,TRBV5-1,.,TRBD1,CASSLGTGEGYTF,TGCGCCAGCAGCCTCGGGACAGGGGAAGGCTACACCTTC
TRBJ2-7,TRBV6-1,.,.,CASSEARRGYEQYF,TGTGCCAGCAGTGAAGCGCGTCGGGGATACGAGCAGTACTTC
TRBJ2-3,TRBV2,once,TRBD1,CASSVLGTGADTQYF,TGTGCCAGCAGTGTGTTGGGGACAGGGGCAGATACGCAGTATTTT
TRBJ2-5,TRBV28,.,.,CASSYSLQETQYF,TGTGCCAGCAGTTACAGTCTACAAGAGACCCAGTACTTC
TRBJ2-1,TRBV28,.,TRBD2,CASSLSTGGGYNEQFF,TGTGCCAGCAGTTTATCCACGGGCGGGGGGTACAATGAGCAGTTCTTC
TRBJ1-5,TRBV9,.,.,CASSVQGDNQPQHF,TGTGCCAGCAGCGTACAGGGTGACAATCAGCCCCAGCATTTT
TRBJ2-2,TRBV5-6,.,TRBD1,CASSLAVRDRGPGELFF,TGTGCCAGCAGCTTGGCGGTTCGGGACAGGGGTCCCGGGGAGCTGTTTTTT
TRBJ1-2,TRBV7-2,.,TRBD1,CASSLRLDRVNYGYTF,TGTGCCAGCAGCCTCCGACTGGACAGGGTAAACTATGGCTACACCTTC
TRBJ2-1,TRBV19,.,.,CASSERPFYDEQFF,TGTGCCAGTAGCGAGCGCCCCTTTTACGATGAGCAGTTCTTC
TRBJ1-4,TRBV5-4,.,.,CASSGTLGEKLFF,TGTGCCAGCAGCGGGACTCTAGGAGAAAAACTGTTTTTT
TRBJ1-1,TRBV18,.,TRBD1,CASSQVRDRGIEAFF,TGTGCCAGCTCACAAGTCCGGGACAGGGGAATTGAAGCTTTCTTT
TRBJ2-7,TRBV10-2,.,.,CASSDLHEQYF,TGCGCCAGCAGTGACCTCCACGAGCAGTACTTC
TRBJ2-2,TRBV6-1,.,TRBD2,CASSDPSGRGTGELFF,TGTGCCAGCAGTGACCCTAGCGGGAGAGGCACCGGGGAGCTGTTTTTT
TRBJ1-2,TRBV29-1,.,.,CSVKTATYGYTF,TGCAGCGTCAAGACAGCTACCTATGGCTACACCTTC
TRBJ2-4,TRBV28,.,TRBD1,CASRSNGGQGSKNIQYF,TGTGCCAGCCGCTCGAACGGGGGACAGGGGTCCAAAAACATTCAGTACTTC
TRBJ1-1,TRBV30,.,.,CAWSVLSGGTEAFF,TGTGCCTGGAGTGTATTATCGGGGGGTACTGAAGCTTTCTTT
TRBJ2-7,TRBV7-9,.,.,CASSLDSREYEQYF,TGTGCCAGCAGCTTAGACAGTCGGGAATACGAGCAGTACTTC
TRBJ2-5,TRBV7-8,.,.,CASSLAHSQETQYF,TGTGCCAGCAGCTTAGCGCACAGCCAAGAGACCCAGTACTTC
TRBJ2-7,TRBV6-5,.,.,CASRSRAGFNEQYF,TGTGCCAGCAGATCTAGGGCAGGGTTCAACGAGCAGTACTTC
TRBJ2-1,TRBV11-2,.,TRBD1,CASSLGTGPYNEQFF,TGTGCCAGCAGCTTAGGGACAGGACCTTACAATGAGCAGTTCTTC
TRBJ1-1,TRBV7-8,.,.,CASRLVTEAFF,TGTGCCAGCAGGTTGGTCACTGAAGCTTTCTTT
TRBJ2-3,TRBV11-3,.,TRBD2,CASSAGVADTQYF,TGTGCCAGCTCCGCGGGAGTAGCGGATACGCAGTATTTT
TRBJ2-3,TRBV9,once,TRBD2,CASSVGLADASTDTQYF,TGTGCCAGCAGCGTAGGACTAGCGGATGCTAGCACAGATACGCAGTATTTT
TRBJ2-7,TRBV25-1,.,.,CASGFEWRAELEQYF,TGTGCCAGCGGATTCGAGTGGCGAGCAGAACTGGAGCAGTACTTC
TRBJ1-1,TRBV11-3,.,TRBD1,CASSRTTGAGNTEAFF,TGTGCCAGCAGCCGGACCACAGGGGCCGGAAACACTGAAGCTTTCTTT